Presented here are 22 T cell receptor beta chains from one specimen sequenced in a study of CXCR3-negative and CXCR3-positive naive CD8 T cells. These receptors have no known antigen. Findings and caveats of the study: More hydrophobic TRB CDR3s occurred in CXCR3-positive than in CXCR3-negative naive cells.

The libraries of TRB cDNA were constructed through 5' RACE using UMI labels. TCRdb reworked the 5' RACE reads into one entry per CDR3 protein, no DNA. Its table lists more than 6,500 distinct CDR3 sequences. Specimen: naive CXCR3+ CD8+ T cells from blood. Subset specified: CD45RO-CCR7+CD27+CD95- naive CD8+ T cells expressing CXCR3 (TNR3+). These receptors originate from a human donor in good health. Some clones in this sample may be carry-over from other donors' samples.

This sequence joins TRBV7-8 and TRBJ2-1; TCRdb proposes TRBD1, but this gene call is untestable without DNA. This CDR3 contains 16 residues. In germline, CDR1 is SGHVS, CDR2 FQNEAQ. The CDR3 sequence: CASSLDPCGGRNEQFF.

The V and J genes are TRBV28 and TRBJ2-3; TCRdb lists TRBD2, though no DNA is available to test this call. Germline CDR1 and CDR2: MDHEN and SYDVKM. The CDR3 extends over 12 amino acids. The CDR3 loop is CASSPLPHTQYF.

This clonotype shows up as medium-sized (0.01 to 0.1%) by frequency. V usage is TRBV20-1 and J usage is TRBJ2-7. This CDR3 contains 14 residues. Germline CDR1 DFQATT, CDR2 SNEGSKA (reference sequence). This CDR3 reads CSARGSSRPYEQYF.

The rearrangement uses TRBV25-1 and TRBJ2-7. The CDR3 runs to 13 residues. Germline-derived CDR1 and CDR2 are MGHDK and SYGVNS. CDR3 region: CASSEDGYYERYF.

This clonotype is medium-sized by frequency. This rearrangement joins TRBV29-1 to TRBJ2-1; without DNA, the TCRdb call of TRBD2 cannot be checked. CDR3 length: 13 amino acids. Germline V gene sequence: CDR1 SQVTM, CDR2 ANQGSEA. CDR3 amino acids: CSVVASGRGEQFF.

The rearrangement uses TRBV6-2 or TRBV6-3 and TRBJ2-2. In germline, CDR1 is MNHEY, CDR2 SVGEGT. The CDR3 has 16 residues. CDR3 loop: CASSYTLVSNTGELFF.

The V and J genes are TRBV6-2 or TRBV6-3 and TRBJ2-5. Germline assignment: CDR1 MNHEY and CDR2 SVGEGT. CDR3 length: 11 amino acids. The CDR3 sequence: CASSSGETQYF.

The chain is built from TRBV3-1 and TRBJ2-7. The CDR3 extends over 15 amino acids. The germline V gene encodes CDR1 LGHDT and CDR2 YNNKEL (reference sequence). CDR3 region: CASSDLELDSYEQYF.

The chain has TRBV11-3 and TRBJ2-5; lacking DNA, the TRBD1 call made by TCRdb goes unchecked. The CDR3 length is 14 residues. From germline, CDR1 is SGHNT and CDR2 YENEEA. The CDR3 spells CASSPRTGEETQYF.

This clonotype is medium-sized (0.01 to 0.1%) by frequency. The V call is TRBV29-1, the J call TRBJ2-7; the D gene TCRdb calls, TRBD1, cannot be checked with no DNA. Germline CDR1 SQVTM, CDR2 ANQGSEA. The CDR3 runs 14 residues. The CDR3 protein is CSVAGGLSSYEQYF.

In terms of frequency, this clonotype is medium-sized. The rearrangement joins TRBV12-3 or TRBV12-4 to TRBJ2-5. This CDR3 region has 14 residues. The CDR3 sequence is CASSRSRIQETQYF.

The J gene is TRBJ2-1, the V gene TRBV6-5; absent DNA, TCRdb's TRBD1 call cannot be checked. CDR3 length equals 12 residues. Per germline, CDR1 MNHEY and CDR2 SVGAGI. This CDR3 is CASSPGQTEQFF.

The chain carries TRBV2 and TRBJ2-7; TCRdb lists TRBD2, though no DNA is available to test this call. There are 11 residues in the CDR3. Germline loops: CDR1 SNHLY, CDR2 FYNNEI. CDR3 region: CASRGGREQYF.

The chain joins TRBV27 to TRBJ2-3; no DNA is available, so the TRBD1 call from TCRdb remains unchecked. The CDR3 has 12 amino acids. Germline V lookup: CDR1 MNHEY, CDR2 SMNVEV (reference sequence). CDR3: CASSRTGGTQYF.

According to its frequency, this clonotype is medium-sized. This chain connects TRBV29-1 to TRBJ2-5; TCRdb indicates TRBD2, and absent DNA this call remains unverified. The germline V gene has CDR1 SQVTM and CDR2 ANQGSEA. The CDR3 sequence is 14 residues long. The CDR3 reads CSVDGGLTQETQYF. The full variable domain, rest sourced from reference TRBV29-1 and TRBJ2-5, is SAVISQKPSRDICQRGTSLTIQCQVDSQVTMMFWYRQQPGQSLTLIATANQGSEATYESGFVIDKFPISRPNLTFSTLTVSNMSPEDSSIYLCSVDGGLTQETQYFGPGTRLLVL.

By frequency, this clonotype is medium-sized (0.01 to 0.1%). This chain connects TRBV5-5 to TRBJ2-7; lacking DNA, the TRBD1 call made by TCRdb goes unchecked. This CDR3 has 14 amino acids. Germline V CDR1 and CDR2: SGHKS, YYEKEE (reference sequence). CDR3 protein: CASSLGSAGEEQYF.

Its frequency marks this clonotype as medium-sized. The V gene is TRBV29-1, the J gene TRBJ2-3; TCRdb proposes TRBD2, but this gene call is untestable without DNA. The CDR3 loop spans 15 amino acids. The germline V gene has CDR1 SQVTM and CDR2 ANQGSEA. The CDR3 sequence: CSVDGSNPIPDTQYF.

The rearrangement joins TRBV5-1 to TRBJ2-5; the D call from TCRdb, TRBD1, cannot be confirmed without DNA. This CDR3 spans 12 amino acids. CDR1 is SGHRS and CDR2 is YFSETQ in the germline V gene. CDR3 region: CASSLMGPLKYF. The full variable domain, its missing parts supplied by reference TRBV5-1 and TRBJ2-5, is KAGVTQTPRYLIKTRGQQVTLSCSPISGHRSVSWYQQTPGQGLQFLFEYFSETQRNKGNFPGRFSGRQFSNSRSEMNVSTLELGDSALYLCASSLMGPLKYFGPGTRLLVL.

CDR3 region: CASSYGAGTGELFF. The rearrangement uses TRBV5-1 and TRBJ2-2; TCRdb reports TRBD1, a call that lacks DNA to check it against. The CDR3 sequence is 14 residues long. Per germline, CDR1 SGHRS and CDR2 YFSETQ.

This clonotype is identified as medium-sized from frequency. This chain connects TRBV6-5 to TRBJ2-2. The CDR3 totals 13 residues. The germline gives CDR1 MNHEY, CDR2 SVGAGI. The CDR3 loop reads CASSYGQAGELFF.

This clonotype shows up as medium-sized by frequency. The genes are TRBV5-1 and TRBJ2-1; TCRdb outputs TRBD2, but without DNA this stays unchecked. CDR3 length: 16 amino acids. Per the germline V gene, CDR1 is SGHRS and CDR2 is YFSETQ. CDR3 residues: CASSLESSGDYNEQFF.

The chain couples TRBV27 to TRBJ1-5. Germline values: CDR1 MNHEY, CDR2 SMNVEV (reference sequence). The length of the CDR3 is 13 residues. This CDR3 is CASSFVGNQPQHF.